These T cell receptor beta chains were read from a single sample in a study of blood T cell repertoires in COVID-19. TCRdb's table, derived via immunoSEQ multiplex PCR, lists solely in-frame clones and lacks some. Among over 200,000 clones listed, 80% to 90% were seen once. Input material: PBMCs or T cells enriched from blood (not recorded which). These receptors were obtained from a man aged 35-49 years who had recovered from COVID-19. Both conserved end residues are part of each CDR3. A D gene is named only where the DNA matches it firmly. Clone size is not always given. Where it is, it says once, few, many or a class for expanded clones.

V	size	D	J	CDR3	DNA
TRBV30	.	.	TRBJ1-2	CAWSVGATRGKNGYTF	TGTGCCTGGAGTGTAGGGGCCACCAGGGGTAAAAATGGCTACACCTTC
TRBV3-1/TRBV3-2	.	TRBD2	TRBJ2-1	CASSHVPGLAGFEQFF	TGTGCCAGCAGCCATGTCCCGGGACTAGCGGGATTTGAGCAGTTCTTC
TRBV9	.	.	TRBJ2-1	CASTPSSYNEQFF	TGTGCCAGCACTCCTAGCTCCTACAATGAGCAGTTCTTC
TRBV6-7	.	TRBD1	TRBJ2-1	CASSTSLGQGAPNEQFF	TGTGCCAGCAGTACTTCATTGGGACAGGGGGCGCCCAATGAGCAGTTCTTC
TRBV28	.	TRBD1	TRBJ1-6	CASSFPTGLTLHF	TGTGCCAGCAGTTTTCCGACAGGGTTAACCCTCCACTTT
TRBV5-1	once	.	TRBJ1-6	CASSQGTPNSPLHF	TGCGCCAGTTCGCAGGGAACCCCTAATTCACCCCTCCACTTT
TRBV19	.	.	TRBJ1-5	CASSTQLHVPQPQHF	TGTGCCAGTAGTACCCAGTTACACGTCCCACAGCCCCAGCATTTT
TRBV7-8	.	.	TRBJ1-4	CASSHSGGINEKLFF	TGTGCCAGCAGTCACAGTGGGGGGATTAATGAAAAACTGTTTTTT
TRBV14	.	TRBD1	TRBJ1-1	CASSRGQLEAFF	TGTGCCAGCAGCCGGGGACAGCTCGAAGCTTTCTTT
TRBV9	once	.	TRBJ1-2	CASSVGAEQSYGYTF	TGTGCCAGCAGCGTAGGGGCAGAACAGTCTTATGGCTACACCTTC
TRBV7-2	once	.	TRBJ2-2	CASSFTRGSGELFF	TGTGCCAGCAGCTTCACCCGGGGGTCCGGGGAGCTGTTTTTT
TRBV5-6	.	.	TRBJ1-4	CASSSGTLPPLFF	TGTGCCAGCAGCAGCGGGACATTGCCGCCGCTGTTTTTT
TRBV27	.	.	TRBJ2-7	CASSLGGFASEQYF	TGTGCCAGCAGTTTAGGGGGGTTTGCCTCCGAGCAGTACTTC
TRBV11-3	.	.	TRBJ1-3	CASSFQGLGNTIYF	TGTGCCAGCAGCTTCCAGGGATTGGGAAACACCATATATTTT
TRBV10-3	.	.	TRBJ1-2	CAISDEGLGYGYTF	TGTGCCATCAGTGATGAGGGTTTAGGCTATGGCTACACCTTC
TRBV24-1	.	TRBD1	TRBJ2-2	CATQGWGTGTTGELFF	TGTGCCACCCAGGGGTGGGGGACAGGGACCACCGGGGAGCTGTTTTTT
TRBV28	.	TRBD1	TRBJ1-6	CASSKQGSDNSPLHF	TGTGCCAGCAGTAAACAGGGGTCAGATAATTCACCCCTCCACTTT
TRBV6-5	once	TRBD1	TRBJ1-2	CASSPRDRGGYTF	TGTGCCAGCAGTCCCCGGGACAGGGGAGGCTACACCTTC
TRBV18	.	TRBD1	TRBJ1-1	CASSPPGAGGIEDTEAFF	TGTGCCAGCTCACCACCAGGGGCAGGGGGCATCGAGGACACTGAAGCTTTCTTT
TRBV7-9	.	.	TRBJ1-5	CASTIAGQPQHF	TGTGCCAGCACCATCGCCGGTCAGCCCCAGCATTTT
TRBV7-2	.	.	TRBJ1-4	CASSLAGGASEKLFF	TGTGCCAGCAGCTTAGCTGGGGGCGCGAGTGAAAAACTGTTTTTT
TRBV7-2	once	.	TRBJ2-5	CASSLLSGSGETQYF	TGTGCCAGCAGCTTGTTGTCTGGTAGCGGAGAGACCCAGTACTTC
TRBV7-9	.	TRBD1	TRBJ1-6	CASSRRGQGSDSPLHF	TGTGCCAGCAGCCGTCGAGGACAGGGCTCGGATTCACCCCTCCACTTT
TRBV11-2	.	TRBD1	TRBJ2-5	CASSSNPGQRNKETQYF	TGTGCCAGCAGCTCAAATCCGGGACAGCGTAATAAAGAGACCCAGTACTTC
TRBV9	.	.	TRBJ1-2	CASSVGRGDSLGGYTF	TGTGCCAGCAGCGTAGGCAGAGGTGACTCCCTGGGTGGCTACACCTTC
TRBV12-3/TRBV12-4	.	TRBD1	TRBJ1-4	CATRRGQGEKLFF	TGTGCCACCCGCAGGGGGCAGGGAGAAAAACTGTTTTTT
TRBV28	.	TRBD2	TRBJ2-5	CASSPRGGSQTQYF	TGTGCCAGCAGTCCTCGGGGGGGGAGTCAGACCCAGTACTTC
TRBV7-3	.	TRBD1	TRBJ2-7	CASSLSPGTGGYEQYF	TGTGCCAGCAGCTTATCCCCCGGGACAGGGGGTTACGAGCAGTACTTC
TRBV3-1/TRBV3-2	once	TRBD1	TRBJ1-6	CASSQVRQGINSPLHF	TGTGCCAGCAGCCAAGTTAGACAGGGGATTAATTCACCCCTCCACTTT
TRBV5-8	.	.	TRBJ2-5	CASSLGQNARETQYF	TGTGCCAGCAGCTTAGGACAGAATGCCCGGGAGACCCAGTACTTC
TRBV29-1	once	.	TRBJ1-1	CSVEKQGWNTEAFF	TGCAGCGTTGAAAAACAGGGTTGGAACACTGAAGCTTTCTTT
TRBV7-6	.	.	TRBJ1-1	CASRVTAQDTEAFF	TGTGCCAGCAGGGTAACGGCTCAGGACACTGAAGCTTTCTTT
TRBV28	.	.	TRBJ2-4	CATLQQVAKNIQYF	TGTGCCACGCTACAACAGGTAGCCAAAAACATTCAGTACTTC